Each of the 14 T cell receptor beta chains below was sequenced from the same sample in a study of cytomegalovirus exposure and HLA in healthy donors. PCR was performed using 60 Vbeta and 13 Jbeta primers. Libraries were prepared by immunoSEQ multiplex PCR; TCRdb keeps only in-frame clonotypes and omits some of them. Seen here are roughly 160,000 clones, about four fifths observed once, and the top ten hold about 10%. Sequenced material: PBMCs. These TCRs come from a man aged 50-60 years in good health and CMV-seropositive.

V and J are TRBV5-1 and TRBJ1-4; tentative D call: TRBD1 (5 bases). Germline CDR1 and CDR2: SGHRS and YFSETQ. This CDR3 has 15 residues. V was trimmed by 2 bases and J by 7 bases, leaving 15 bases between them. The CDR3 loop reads CASSFEGARGEKLFF. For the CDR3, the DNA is TGCGCCAGCAGCTTTGAAGGGGCGCGGGGTGAAAAACTGTTTTTT.

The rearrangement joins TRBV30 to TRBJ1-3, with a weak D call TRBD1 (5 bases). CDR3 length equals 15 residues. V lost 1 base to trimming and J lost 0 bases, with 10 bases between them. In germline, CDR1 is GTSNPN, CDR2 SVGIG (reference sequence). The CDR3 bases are TGTGCCTGGAGTGGGGGCCTAAGCTCTGGAAACACCATATATTTT. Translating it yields CAWSGGLSSGNTIYF.

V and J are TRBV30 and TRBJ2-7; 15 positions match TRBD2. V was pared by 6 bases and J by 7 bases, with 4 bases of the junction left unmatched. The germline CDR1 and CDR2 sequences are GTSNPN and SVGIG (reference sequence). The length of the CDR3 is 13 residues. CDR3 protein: CACGLAGGQEQYF. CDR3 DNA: TGTGCCTGCGGACTAGCGGGAGGGCAAGAGCAGTACTTC. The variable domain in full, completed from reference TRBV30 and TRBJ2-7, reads SQTIHQWPATLVQPVGSPLSLECTVEGTSNPNLYWYRQAAGRGLQLLFYSVGIGQISSEVPQNLSASRPQDRQFILSSKKLLLSDSGFYLCACGLAGGQEQYFGPGTRLTVT.

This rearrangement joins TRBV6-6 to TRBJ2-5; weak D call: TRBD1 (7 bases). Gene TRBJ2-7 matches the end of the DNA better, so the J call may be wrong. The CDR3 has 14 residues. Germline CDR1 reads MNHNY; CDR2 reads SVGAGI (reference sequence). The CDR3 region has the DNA TGTGCCAGCAGTTACGTGCGGGACAGCTACGAGCAGTACTTC. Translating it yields CASSYVRDSYEQYF.

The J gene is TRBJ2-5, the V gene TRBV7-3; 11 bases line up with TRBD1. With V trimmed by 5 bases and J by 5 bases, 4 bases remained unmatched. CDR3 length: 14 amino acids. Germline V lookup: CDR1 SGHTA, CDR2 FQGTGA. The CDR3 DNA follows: TGTGCCAGCAGCCCCGGGACAGGGGGGGAGACCCAGTACTTC. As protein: CASSPGTGGETQYF. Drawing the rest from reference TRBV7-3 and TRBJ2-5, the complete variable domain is GAGVSQTPSNKVTEKGKYVELRCDPISGHTALYWYRQSLGQGPEFLIYFQGTGAADDSGLPNDRFFAVRPEGSVSTLKIQRTERGDSAVYLCASSPGTGGETQYFGPGTRLLVL.

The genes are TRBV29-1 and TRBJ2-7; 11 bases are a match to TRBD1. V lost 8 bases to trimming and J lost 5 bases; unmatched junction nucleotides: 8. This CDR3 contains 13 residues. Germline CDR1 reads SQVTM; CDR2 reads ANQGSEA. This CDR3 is CSIVGTGGDEQYF. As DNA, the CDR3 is TGCAGCATTGTGGGGACAGGGGGTGACGAGCAGTACTTC.

This CDR3 reads CASSHRDRRQSYEQYF. The CDR3, as DNA: TGTGCCAGCAGCCACCGAGACAGGCGGCAATCCTACGAGCAGTACTTC. The V and J genes are TRBV4-2 and TRBJ2-7; D possibly corresponds to TRBD1 (6 bases). CDR1 and CDR2 from the germline V gene are LGHNA and YNFKEQ. V lost 3 bases, J lost 1 base, and 16 bases lay in between. The CDR3 consists of 16 residues.

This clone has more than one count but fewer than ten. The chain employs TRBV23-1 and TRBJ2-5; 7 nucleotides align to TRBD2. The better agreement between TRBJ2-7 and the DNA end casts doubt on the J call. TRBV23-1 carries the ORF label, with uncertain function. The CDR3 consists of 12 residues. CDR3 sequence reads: CASSQGRAEQYF. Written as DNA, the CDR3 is TGCGCCAGCAGTCAGGGGAGGGCCGAGCAGTACTTC.

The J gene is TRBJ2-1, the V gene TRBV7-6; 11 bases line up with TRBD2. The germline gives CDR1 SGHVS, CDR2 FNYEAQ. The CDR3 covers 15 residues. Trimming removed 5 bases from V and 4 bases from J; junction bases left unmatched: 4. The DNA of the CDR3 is TGTGCCAGCAGCCCACTAGCGGGAGCTTACAATGAGCAGTTCTTC. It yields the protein CASSPLAGAYNEQFF.

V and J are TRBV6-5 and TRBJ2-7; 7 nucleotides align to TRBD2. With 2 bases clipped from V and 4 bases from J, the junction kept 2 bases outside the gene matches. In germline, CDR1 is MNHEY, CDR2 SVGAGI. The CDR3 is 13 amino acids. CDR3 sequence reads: CASSYDGRYEQYF. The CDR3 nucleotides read TGTGCCAGCAGTTACGACGGGAGGTACGAGCAGTACTTC.

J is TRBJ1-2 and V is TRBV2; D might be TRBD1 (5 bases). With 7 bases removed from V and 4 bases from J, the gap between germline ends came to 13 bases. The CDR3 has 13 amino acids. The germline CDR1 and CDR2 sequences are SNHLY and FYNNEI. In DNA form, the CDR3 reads TGTGCCAGCACCCTTTTTGACAGCTATGGCTACACCTTC. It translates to CASTLFDSYGYTF. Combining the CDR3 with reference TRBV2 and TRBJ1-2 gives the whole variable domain EPEVTQTPSHQVTQMGQEVILRCVPISNHLYFYWYRQILGQKVEFLVSFYNNEISEKSEIFDDQFSVERPDGSNFTLKIRSTKLEDSAMYFCASTLFDSYGYTFGSGTRLTVV.

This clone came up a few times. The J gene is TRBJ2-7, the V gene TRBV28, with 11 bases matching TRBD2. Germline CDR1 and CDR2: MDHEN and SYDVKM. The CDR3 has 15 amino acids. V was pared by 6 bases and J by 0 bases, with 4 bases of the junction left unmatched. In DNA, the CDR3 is TGTGCCAGCAGCCCTACTAGCGGGGGCTCCTACGAGCAGTACTTC. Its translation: CASSPTSGGSYEQYF.

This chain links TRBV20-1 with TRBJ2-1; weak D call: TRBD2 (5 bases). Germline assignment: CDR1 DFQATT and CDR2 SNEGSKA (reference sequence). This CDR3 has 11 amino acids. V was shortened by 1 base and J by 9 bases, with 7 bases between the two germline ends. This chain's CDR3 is CSARVEGEQFF. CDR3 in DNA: TGCAGTGCTAGAGTAGAGGGTGAGCAGTTCTTC.

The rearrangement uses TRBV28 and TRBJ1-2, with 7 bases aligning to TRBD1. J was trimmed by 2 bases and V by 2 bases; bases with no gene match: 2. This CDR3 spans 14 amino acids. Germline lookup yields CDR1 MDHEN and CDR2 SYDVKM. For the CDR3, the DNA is TGTGCCAGCAGTTTAACGGGACAGAACTATGGCTACACCTTC. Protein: CASSLTGQNYGYTF.